This TCR beta chain came from a study of a mutant IDH1 vaccine in newly diagnosed glioma. Study summary: Vaccines began 4-6 weeks after radiotherapy alone, or with temozolomide cycles. Those enrolled had earlier been treated with radiotherapy, temozolomide, or both, mostly both.

Generated by immunoSEQ multiplex PCR, the TCRdb table keeps only in-frame clones and is missing some. The sample consists of about 27,000 clones, 65% to 80% of them appearing once. Time point: week 35, safety follow-up. A single vaccine dose contained 300 ug of mutant IDH1 20-mer peptide, and topical imiquimod was used with it. Study conclusions and caveats: Immune responses induced by the vaccine were seen in 93.3% of patients, spanning multiple MHC alleles. Variations in leading peripheral T cell clonotypes appeared to have no connection with pseudoprogression.

Comment on this clone: Its cognate antigen is unknown. Mismatch with germline at one junction end may stem from a read error.

Per germline, CDR1 GTSNPN and CDR2 SVGIG (reference sequence). CDR3 size: 13 residues. The sample in question was PBMCs, obtained from a glioma patient whose treatment included an IDH1 peptide vaccine. The TCR was taken from a man in his fifties or sixties with glioma. The chain combines TRBV30 with TRBJ2-1; TRBD2 aligns across 8 bases. DNA of the CDR3: TGTGTCTGGAGAGACCGGGGGGGGAATGAGCAGTTCTTC. Translation gives CVWRDRGGNEQFF.